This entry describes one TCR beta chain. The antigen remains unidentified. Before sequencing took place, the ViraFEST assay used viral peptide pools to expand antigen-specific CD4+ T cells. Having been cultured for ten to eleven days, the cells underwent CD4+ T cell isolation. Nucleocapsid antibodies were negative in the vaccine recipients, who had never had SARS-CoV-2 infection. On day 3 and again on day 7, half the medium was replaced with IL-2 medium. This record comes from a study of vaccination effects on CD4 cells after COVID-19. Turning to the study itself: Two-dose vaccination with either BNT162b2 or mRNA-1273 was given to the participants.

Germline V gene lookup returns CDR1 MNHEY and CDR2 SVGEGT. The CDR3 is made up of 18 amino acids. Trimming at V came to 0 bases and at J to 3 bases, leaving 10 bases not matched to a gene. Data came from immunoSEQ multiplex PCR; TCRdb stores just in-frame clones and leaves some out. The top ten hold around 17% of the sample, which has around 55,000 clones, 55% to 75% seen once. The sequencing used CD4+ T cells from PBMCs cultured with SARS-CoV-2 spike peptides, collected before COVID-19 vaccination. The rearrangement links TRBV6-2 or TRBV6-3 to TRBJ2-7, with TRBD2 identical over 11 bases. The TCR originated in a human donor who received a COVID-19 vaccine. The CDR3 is CASSYSSSGRAQDYEQYF. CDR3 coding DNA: TGTGCCAGCAGTTACTCGAGTAGCGGGAGGGCCCAAGACTACGAGCAGTACTTC.